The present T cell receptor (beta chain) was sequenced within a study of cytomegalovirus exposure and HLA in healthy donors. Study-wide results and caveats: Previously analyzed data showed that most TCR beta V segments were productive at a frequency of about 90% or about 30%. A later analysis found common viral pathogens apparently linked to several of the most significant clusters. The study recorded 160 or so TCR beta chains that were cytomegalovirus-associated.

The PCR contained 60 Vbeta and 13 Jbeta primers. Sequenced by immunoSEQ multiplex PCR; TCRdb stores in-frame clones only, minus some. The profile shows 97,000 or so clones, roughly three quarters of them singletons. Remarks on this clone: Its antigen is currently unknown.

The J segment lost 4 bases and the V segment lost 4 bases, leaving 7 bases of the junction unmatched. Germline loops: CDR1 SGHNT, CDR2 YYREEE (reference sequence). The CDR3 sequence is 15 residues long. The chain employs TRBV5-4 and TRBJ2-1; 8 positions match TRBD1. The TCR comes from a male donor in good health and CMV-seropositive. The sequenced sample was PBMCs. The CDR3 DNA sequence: TGTGCCAGCAGCCCCGCAGGGGGCTTGTACAATGAGCAGTTCTTC. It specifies CASSPAGGLYNEQFF.